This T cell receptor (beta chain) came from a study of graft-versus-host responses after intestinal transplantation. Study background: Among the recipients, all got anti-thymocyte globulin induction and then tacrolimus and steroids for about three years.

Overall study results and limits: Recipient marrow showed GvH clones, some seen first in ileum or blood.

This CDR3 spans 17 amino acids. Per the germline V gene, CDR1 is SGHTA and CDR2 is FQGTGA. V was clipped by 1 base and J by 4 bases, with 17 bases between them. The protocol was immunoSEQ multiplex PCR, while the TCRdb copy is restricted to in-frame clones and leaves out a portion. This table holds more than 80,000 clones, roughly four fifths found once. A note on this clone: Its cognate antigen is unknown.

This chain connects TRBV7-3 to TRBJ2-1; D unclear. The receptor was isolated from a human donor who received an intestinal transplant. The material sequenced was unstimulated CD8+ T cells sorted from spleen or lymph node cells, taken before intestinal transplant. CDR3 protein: CASSLKVTQLGYNEQFF. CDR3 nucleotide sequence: TGTGCCAGCAGCTTAAAGGTGACCCAACTGGGGTACAATGAGCAGTTCTTC. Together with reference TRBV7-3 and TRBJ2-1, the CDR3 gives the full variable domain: GAGVSQTPSNKVTEKGKYVELRCDPISGHTALYWYRQSLGQGPEFLIYFQGTGAADDSGLPNDRFFAVRPEGSVSTLKIQRTERGDSAVYLCASSLKVTQLGYNEQFFGPGTRLTVL.